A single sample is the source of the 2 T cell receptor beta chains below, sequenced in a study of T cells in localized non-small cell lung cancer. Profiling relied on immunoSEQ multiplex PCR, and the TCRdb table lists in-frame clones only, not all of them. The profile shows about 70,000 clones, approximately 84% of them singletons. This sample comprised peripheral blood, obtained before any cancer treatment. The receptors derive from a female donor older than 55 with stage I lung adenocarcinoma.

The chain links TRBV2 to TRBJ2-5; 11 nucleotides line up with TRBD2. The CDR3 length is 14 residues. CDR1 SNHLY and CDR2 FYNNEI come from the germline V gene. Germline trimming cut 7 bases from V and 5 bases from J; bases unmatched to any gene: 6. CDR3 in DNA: TGTGCCAGCAACCCTAGCGGGGGGTCGGAGACCCAGTACTTC. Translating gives CASNPSGGSETQYF.

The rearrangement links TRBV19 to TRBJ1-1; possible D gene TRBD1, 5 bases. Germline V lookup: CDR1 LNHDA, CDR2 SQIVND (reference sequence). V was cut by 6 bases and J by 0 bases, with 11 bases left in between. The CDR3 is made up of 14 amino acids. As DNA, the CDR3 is TGTGCCAGTAGCGCAGGGCGCCTGAACACTGAAGCTTTCTTT. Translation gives CASSAGRLNTEAFF.